This T cell receptor beta chain is from a study of CD8+ T cells in alopecia areata. In germline, CDR1 is MNHEY, CDR2 SMNVEV (reference sequence). The CDR3 spans 18 residues. Germline trimming cut 4 bases from V and 3 bases from J; bases unmatched to any gene: 10. After isolation, RNA underwent reverse transcription to generate cDNA as the sequencing template. Generated by immunoSEQ multiplex PCR, the TCRdb table keeps only in-frame clones and is missing some. The data show more than 200,000 clones, approximately 47% seen once. Described treatment: oral pan-JAK inhibitor, 5-10 mg twice daily. The chain joins TRBV27 to TRBJ2-3; 13 nucleotides align to TRBD2. This receptor was obtained from a human donor with alopecia areata. Source: CD4+ T cells sorted from blood, taken at roughly week 36, from a patient treated with tofacitinib. The CDR3 is CASSSIGTSGILTDTQYF. CDR3 DNA: TGTGCCAGCAGTTCTATCGGGACTAGCGGGATTTTGACAGATACGCAGTATTTT.